The 21 T cell receptor beta chains below all came from one sample that was sequenced in a study of blood T cell repertoires in COVID-19. Sequencing used immunoSEQ multiplex PCR; TCRdb keeps in-frame clones, though not all of them. The table shows under 200,000 clones, with approximately 86% occurring only once. Sequenced sample: PBMCs or T cells enriched from blood (not recorded which). These receptors were taken from a woman aged 60-75 years with acute COVID-19.

The V call is TRBV6-5, the J call TRBJ1-3; D unresolved. Germline values: CDR1 MNHEY, CDR2 SVGAGI. CDR3 size: 15 residues. Trimming left V 3 bases short and J 2 bases short, with 11 bases between. CDR3 bases: TGTGCCAGCAGTTATAGCGCTCCCCCTGGAAACACCATATATTTT. It encodes CASSYSAPPGNTIYF.

This chain uses TRBV19 with TRBJ1-5, with D tentatively TRBD1 (5 bases). This CDR3 is 14 amino acids long. The germline gives CDR1 LNHDA, CDR2 SQIVND (reference sequence). Trimming pared 7 bases from V and 1 base from J, leaving 11 bases between. CDR3 amino acids: CASTAGRSNQPQHF. The CDR3 DNA follows: TGTGCCAGTACCGCGGGACGGAGCAATCAGCCCCAGCATTTT.

The chain is built from TRBV25-1 and TRBJ1-5, with TRBD1 as a possible D gene (5 bases). CDR1 is MGHDK, CDR2 SYGVNS, per germline. Trimming left V 4 bases short and J 4 bases short, with 8 bases between. The CDR3 contains 13 residues. In nucleotides, the CDR3 is TGTGCCAGCAGTGCTTCAGGGAATCAGCCCCAGCATTTT. Translated: CASSASGNQPQHF.

The chain employs TRBV4-2 and TRBJ1-1, with D perhaps matching TRBD1 (5 bases). Germline CDR1 reads LGHNA; CDR2 reads YNFKEQ. Between the trimmed V and J ends, which lost 5 bases and 4 bases, there was a span of 17 bases. The CDR3 sequence is 15 residues long. In DNA, the CDR3 is TGTGCCAGCAGCTCGACCAGGGTGTGGAGCACTGAAGCTTTCTTT. Its translation: CASSSTRVWSTEAFF.

The chain joins TRBV6-2 or TRBV6-3 to TRBJ1-2; TRBD1 aligns across 8 bases. The trim removed 4 bases at V and 4 bases at J, leaving 8 bases unmatched. Per the germline V gene, CDR1 is MNHEY and CDR2 is SVGEGT. CDR3 length: 15 amino acids. The CDR3 region is CASSSRTGRIYGYTF. The CDR3 DNA reads TGTGCCAGCAGTTCCCGGACAGGGAGAATCTATGGCTACACCTTC.

This clone was counted between two and nine times. The chain employs TRBV6-5 and TRBJ1-2; 7 bases are shared with TRBD1. Germline V CDR1 and CDR2: MNHEY, SVGAGI. V was pared by 0 bases and J by 7 bases, with 5 bases of the junction left unmatched. The length of the CDR3 is 14 residues. DNA for the CDR3: TGTGCCAGCAGTTACTCGGAGGGGGCAGGTGGCTACACCTTC. As protein: CASSYSEGAGGYTF.

The gene calls are TRBV6-2 or TRBV6-3 and TRBJ2-1, with 15 bases aligning to TRBD2. The CDR3 totals 19 residues. Germline loops: CDR1 MNHEY, CDR2 SVGEGT. J lost 0 bases, V lost 5 bases, and 8 bases had no gene match. CDR3 in DNA: TGTGCCAGCAGTACCCGGACTAGCGGGGGGGCCCTCTCCTACAATGAGCAGTTCTTC. The encoded protein is CASSTRTSGGALSYNEQFF.

Only a few counts were recorded for this clone. The chain combines TRBV11-2 with TRBJ1-2; 9 bases map to TRBD1. Germline V gives CDR1 SGHAT, CDR2 FQNNGV. V was clipped by 6 bases and J by 10 bases; unmatched bases: 12. CDR3 length: 14 amino acids. The CDR3 is CASRPEGTGTTYTF. The CDR3 bases are TGTGCCAGCAGACCCGAGGGGACAGGGACAACCTACACCTTC.

The chain couples TRBV5-8 to TRBJ2-1; 11 nucleotides match TRBD2. The germline V gene encodes CDR1 SGHTS and CDR2 YDEGEE. CDR3 length: 18 amino acids. The junction had 12 bases not matched to a gene; V was cut back by 0 bases and J by 7 bases. This CDR3 reads CASSLEASGRFRVNEQFF. For the CDR3, the DNA is TGTGCCAGCAGCTTGGAGGCTAGCGGGAGGTTCCGGGTAAATGAGCAGTTCTTC.

The chain is built from TRBV21-1 and TRBJ1-5. TRBV21-1 is labeled a pseudogene. The CDR3 contains 17 residues. The CDR3 protein is CASSALETGTGNQPQHF. CDR3 DNA sequence: TGTGCCAGCAGCGCCCTGGAAACCGGGACTGGCAATCAGCCCCAGCATTTT.

The CDR3 coding sequence is TGTGCCAGGGAGGACAGGGGGCGCCGTTACGAGCAGTACGTC. Its translation is CAREDRGRRYEQYV. This chain uses TRBV7-6 with TRBJ2-7; TRBD1 matches 11 bases. The V gene end was trimmed by 9 bases and the J gene end by 4 bases; junction bases not matched to a gene: 8. This CDR3 contains 14 residues. CDR1 is SGHVS, CDR2 FNYEAQ, per germline.

The rearrangement joins TRBV15 to TRBJ1-3; no reliable D call. This CDR3 comprises 15 residues. The V and J ends lost 0 bases and 0 bases respectively, with 6 bases between them. Looked up from germline, CDR1 is LNHNV and CDR2 is YYDKDF (reference sequence). The CDR3 sequence is CATSREAGSGNTIYF. DNA for the CDR3: TGTGCCACCAGCAGAGAGGCAGGCTCTGGAAACACCATATATTTT. Full variable domain (remainder filled in from reference TRBV15 and TRBJ1-3): DAMVIQNPRYQVTQFGKPVTLSCSQTLNHNVMYWYQQKSSQAPKLLFHYYDKDFNNEADTPDNFQSRRPNTSFCFLDIRSPGLGDTAMYLCATSREAGSGNTIYFGEGSWLTVV.

CDR3 loop: CASSPLPRVEGNTIYF. In DNA, the CDR3 is TGTGCCAGCTCACCATTACCCAGGGTCGAGGGAAACACCATATATTTT. The V call is TRBV18, the J call TRBJ1-3; D possibly corresponds to TRBD1 (5 bases). Germline V lookup: CDR1 KGHSH, CDR2 LQKENI. Trimming removed 2 bases from V and 4 bases from J, with 15 bases in between. The CDR3 has 16 residues.

CDR3 sequence reads: CATSEEGARGYTF. The DNA of the CDR3 is TGTGCCACCAGTGAGGAGGGGGCACGAGGCTACACCTTC. The chain couples TRBV24-1 to TRBJ1-2; 7 nucleotides align to TRBD1. The junction had 6 bases not matched to a gene; V was cut back by 4 bases and J by 8 bases. The CDR3 length is 13 residues. CDR1 and CDR2 from the germline V gene are KGHDR and SFDVKD.

The V call is TRBV5-4, the J call TRBJ1-3, with TRBD1 as a possible D gene (5 bases). Trimming took 6 bases from V and 2 from J, leaving 15 bases between them. Germline CDR1 SGHNT, CDR2 YYREEE (reference sequence). This CDR3 comprises 15 residues. CDR3 DNA: TGTGCCAGCACCCCACCCGGGGGGGCTGGAAACACCATATATTTT. Its protein is CASTPPGGAGNTIYF.

The V gene is TRBV7-8, the J gene TRBJ2-5; D is ambiguous. Germline-derived CDR1 and CDR2 are SGHVS and FQNEAQ. V lost 5 bases, J lost 3 bases, and 16 bases lay in between. This CDR3 region has 15 residues. The CDR3 protein is CASSHLNFLKETQYF. Here the CDR3 DNA reads TGTGCCAGCAGCCACCTAAACTTCCTCAAAGAGACCCAGTACTTC.

This rearrangement joins TRBV28 to TRBJ2-2; 14 nucleotides match TRBD2. This CDR3 is 16 amino acids long. After removal of 6 bases from V and 3 bases from J, the junction contained 3 bases not matched to a gene. Germline V CDR1 and CDR2: MDHEN, SYDVKM. CDR3 sequence: CASRKGLAGDTGELFF. As DNA, the CDR3 is TGTGCCAGCAGAAAGGGACTAGCGGGGGACACCGGGGAGCTGTTTTTT.

V is TRBV19 and J is TRBJ1-5, with TRBD1 matching 9 bases. The germline gives CDR1 LNHDA, CDR2 SQIVND (reference sequence). CDR3 length: 15 amino acids. V trimming: 4 bases; J trimming: 6 bases; junction bases outside the gene matches: 7. As DNA, the CDR3 is TGTGCCAGTAGTAGGGGACAGGGAATGGGTCAGCCCCAGCATTTT. Its translation is CASSRGQGMGQPQHF.

J is TRBJ1-1 and V is TRBV6-2 or TRBV6-3; 10 bases fit TRBD1. Per germline, CDR1 MNHEY and CDR2 SVGEGT. This CDR3 has 15 residues. V lost 6 bases to trimming and J lost 6 bases; unmatched junction nucleotides: 10. The CDR3 loop reads CASSQDRGRLSEAFF. The CDR3 DNA follows: TGTGCCAGCAGCCAAGACAGGGGGCGACTCTCTGAAGCTTTCTTT.

This clone appeared a few times. The chain has TRBV6-5 and TRBJ1-1; D is perhaps TRBD1 (6 bases). This CDR3 is built from 13 residues. With 4 bases removed from V and 11 bases from J, the gap between germline ends came to 17 bases. Germline V gives CDR1 MNHEY, CDR2 SVGAGI. This CDR3 is CASSSLTGKVAFF. The CDR3 DNA is TGTGCCAGCAGTTCTCTCACAGGGAAGGTGGCTTTCTTT.

This clone is a singleton in its sample. This chain joins TRBV19 and TRBJ2-5; 9 bases line up with TRBD2. The CDR3 is made up of 17 amino acids. Germline V lookup: CDR1 LNHDA, CDR2 SQIVND (reference sequence). Trimming cost V 1 base and J 5 bases; bases outside gene matches: 11. The CDR3 is CASSIVRGGGASETQYF. The CDR3 coding sequence is TGTGCCAGTAGTATAGTGCGGGGCGGGGGGGCCTCGGAGACCCAGTACTTC.